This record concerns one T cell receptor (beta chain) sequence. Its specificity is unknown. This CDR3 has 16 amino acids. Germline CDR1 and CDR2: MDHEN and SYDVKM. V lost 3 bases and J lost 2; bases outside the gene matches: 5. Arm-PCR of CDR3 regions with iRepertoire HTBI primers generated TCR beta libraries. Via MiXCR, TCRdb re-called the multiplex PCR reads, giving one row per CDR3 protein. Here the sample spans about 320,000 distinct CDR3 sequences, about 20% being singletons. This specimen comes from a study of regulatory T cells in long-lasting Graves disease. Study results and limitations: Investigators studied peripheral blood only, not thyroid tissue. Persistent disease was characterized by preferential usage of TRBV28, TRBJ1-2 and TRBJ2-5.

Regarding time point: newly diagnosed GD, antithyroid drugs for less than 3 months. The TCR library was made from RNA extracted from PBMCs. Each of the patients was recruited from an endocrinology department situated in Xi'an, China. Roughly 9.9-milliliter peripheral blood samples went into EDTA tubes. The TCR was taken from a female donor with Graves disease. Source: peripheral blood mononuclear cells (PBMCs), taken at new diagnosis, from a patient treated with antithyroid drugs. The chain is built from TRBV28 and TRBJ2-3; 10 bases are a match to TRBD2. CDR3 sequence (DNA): TGTGCCAGCAGTTTGTGGACTAGCGGTTACACAGATACGCAGTATTTT. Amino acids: CASSLWTSGYTDTQYF.